This T cell receptor beta chain came from a study of identical twins. Regarding the study as a whole: Instead of following the same donors, the conclusions were based on cross-sectional statistical analysis.

This clonotype showed up just a few times. The target antigen is unknown. Trimming stripped 3 bases from V and 1 base from J, with 6 bases between. The CDR3 has 13 amino acids. Germline V CDR1 and CDR2: SNHLY, FYNNEI. A single record per CDR3 protein comes from TCRdb applying MiXCR to the 5' RACE reads. In the table there are 260,000 or so distinct CDR3 sequences, 7.5% of which are singletons. The sample also formed part of further work on yellow fever vaccine responses in identical twins.

Material for sequencing was CD8+ T cells sorted from blood. The chain combines TRBV2 with TRBJ1-2, with no clear D. This receptor was identified in a woman between 18 and 29 years old in good health. The CDR3 loop is CASSDYDNYGYTF. The CDR3 DNA reads as TGTGCCAGCAGTGATTATGATAACTATGGCTACACCTTC.